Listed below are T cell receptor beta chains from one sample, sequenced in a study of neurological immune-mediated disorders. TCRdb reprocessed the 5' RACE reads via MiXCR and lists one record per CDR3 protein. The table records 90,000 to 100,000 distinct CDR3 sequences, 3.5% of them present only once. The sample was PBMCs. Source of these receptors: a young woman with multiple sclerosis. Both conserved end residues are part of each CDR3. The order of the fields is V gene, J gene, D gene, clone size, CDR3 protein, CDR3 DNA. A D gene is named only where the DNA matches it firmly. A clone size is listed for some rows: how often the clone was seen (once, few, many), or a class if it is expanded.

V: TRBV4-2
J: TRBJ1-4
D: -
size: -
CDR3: CASSQDGRFNEKLFF
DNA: TGTGCCAGCAGCCAAGATGGCAGATTTAATGAAAAACTGTTTTTT

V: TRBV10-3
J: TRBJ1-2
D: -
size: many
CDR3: CAISVGAADYGYTF
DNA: TGTGCCATCAGTGTGGGGGCGGCTGACTATGGCTACACCTTC

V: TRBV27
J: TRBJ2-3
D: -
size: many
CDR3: CATQAHGTDTQYF
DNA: TGTGCCACCCAGGCCCACGGCACAGATACGCAGTATTTT

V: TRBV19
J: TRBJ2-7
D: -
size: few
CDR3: CASSPPQGYNEQYF
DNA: TGTGCCAGTAGTCCCCCACAGGGATATAACGAGCAGTACTTC

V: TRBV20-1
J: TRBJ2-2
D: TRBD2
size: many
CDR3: CSARSLAGEGNTGELFF
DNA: TGCAGTGCTAGGTCATTAGCGGGAGAGGGAAACACCGGGGAGCTGTTTTTT

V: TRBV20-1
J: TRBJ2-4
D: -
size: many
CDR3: CSAPGGVAKNIQYF
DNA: TGCAGTGCTCCCGGAGGCGTAGCCAAAAACATTCAGTACTTC

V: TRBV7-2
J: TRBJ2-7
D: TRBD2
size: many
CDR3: CASSLGLAGPYEQYF
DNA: TGTGCCAGCAGCTTGGGACTAGCGGGGCCCTACGAGCAGTACTTC

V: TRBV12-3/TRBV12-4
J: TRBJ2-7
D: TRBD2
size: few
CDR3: CASSLPGSGTNYEQYF
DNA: TGTGCCAGCAGTTTACCGGGTAGCGGGACCAACTACGAGCAGTACTTC

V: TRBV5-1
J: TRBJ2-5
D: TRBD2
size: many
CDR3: CASSSGLAMSQETQYF
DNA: TGCGCCAGCAGCTCGGGACTAGCGATGTCTCAAGAGACCCAGTACTTC

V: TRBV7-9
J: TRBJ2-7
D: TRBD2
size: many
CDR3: CASSYGLAGSYTYEQYF
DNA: TGTGCCAGCAGCTACGGACTAGCGGGATCGTACACCTACGAGCAGTACTTC

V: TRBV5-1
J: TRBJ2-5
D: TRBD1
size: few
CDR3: CASSSLGTGLIETQYF
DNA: TGCGCCAGCAGCTCCCTTGGGACAGGGTTGATCGAGACCCAGTACTTC

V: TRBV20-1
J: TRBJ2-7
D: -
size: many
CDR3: CSAEGTDTSYEQYF
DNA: TGCAGTGCCGAGGGGACGGACACGTCCTACGAGCAGTACTTC

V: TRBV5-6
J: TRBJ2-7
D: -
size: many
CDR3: CASSLYTGNEQYF
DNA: TGTGCCAGCAGCTTGTATACGGGTAACGAGCAGTACTTC

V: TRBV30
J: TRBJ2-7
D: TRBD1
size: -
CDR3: CAGTGADYEQYF
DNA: TGTGCCGGGACAGGGGCGGACTACGAGCAGTACTTC

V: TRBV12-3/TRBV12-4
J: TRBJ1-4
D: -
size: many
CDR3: CASSRRQYREKLFF
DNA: TGTGCCAGCAGTCGACGACAGTATCGGGAAAAACTGTTTTTT

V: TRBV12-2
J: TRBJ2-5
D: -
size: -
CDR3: CASRSALAGGDETQYF
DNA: TGTGCAAGTCGCTCAGCCCTAGCGGGAGGGGACGAGACCCAGTACTTC

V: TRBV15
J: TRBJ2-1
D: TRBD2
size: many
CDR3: CATSRILSGRWGEQFF
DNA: TGTGCCACCAGTCGCATCTTAAGCGGGAGGTGGGGTGAGCAGTTCTTC

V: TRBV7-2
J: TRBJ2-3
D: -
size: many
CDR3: CASSVSSTDTQYF
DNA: TGTGCCAGCAGCGTATCTAGCACAGATACGCAGTATTTT

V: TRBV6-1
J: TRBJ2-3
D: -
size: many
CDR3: CASSAFSGSTDTQYF
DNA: TGTGCCAGCAGCGCCTTTTCGGGGAGCACAGATACGCAGTATTTT

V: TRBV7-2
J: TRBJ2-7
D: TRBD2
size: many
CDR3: CASSLVAGGSDYEQYF
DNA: TGTGCCAGCAGCTTAGTAGCGGGGGGGTCAGACTACGAGCAGTACTTC

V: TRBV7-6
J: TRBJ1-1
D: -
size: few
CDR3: CASSLAEGNTEAFF
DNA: TGTGCCAGCAGCTTAGCGGAGGGGAACACTGAAGCTTTCTTT

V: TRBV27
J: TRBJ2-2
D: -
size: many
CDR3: CASSWVGTNGELFF
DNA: TGTGCCAGCAGTTGGGTAGGGACGAACGGGGAGCTGTTTTTT

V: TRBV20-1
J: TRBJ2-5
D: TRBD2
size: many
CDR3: CSAPSAAGLQETQYF
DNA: TGCAGTGCTCCCTCGGCAGCGGGGTTACAAGAGACCCAGTACTTC

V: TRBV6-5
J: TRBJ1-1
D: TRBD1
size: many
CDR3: CASSLLRQGNTEAFF
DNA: TGTGCCAGCAGTTTACTACGACAGGGGAACACTGAAGCTTTCTTT

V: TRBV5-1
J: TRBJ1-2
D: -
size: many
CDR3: CASTKDGGLSYTF
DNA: TGCGCCAGCACCAAGGACGGCGGTCTGAGCTACACCTTC

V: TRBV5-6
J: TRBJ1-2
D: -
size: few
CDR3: CASSWGYGYTF
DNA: TGTGCCAGCAGCTGGGGCTATGGCTACACCTTC

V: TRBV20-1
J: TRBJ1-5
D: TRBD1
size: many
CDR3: CSAKLQGARQPQHF
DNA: TGCAGTGCTAAACTACAGGGGGCTAGGCAGCCCCAGCATTTT

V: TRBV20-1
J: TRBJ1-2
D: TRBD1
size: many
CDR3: CSASNQGAYGYTF
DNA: TGCAGTGCATCGAACCAGGGGGCCTATGGCTACACCTTC

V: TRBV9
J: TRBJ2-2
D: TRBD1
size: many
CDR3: CASSTDPGGANTGELFF
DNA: TGTGCCAGCAGCACGGATCCAGGGGGCGCGAACACCGGGGAGCTGTTTTTT

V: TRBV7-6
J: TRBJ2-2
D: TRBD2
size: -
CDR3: CASSFLAGVNTGELFF
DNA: TGTGCCAGCAGCTTTCTAGCGGGAGTGAACACCGGGGAGCTGTTTTTT

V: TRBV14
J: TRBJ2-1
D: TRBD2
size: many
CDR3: CASSQGLAGYNEQFF
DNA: TGTGCCAGCAGCCAAGGGCTAGCGGGATACAATGAGCAGTTCTTC

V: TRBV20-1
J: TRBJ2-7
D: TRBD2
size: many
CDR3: CSARRGGRAHEQYF
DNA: TGCAGTGCTAGAAGGGGCGGGAGGGCCCACGAGCAGTACTTC

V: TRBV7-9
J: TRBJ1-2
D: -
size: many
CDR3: CASSLASALAGYTF
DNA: TGTGCCAGCAGCTTAGCTTCCGCTTTGGCTGGCTACACCTTC

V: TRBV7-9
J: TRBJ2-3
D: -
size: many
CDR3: CASHQASRTDTQYF
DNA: TGTGCCAGCCACCAGGCTTCCCGCACAGATACGCAGTATTTT

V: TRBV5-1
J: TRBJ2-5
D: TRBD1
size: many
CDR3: CASSPRTGGETQYF
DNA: TGCGCCAGCAGCCCGAGGACAGGGGGAGAGACCCAGTACTTC

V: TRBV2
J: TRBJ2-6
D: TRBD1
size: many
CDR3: CASTPDRALGANVLTF
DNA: TGTGCCAGCACCCCGGACAGGGCACTCGGGGCCAACGTCCTGACTTTC

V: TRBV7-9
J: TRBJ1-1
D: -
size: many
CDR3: CASSPTANTEAFF
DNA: TGTGCCAGCAGCCCCACAGCGAACACTGAAGCTTTCTTT

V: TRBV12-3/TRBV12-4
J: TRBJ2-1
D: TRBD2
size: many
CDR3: CASSRAGLAGADEQFF
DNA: TGTGCCAGCAGCAGAGCTGGACTAGCGGGAGCGGATGAGCAGTTCTTC

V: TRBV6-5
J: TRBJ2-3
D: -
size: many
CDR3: CASRYGDTQYF
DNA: TGTGCCAGCAGATACGGTGATACGCAGTATTTT

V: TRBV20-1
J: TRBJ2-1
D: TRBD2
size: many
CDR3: CSPSGRALGNEQFF
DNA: TGCAGTCCTAGCGGGAGGGCCTTAGGGAATGAGCAGTTCTTC

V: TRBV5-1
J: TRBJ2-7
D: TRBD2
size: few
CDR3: CASSGGGGRYEQYF
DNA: TGCGCCAGCAGTGGTGGGGGGGGTCGGTACGAGCAGTACTTC

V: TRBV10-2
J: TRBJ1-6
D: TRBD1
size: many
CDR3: CASRGQGNSPLHF
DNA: TGCGCCAGCCGCGGACAGGGAAATTCACCCCTCCACTTT

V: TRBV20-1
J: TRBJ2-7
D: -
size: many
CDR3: CSAPDSPWGEQYF
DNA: TGCAGTGCGCCGGACAGCCCATGGGGGGAGCAGTACTTC

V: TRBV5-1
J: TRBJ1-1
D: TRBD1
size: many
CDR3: CASSWTGGNTEAFF
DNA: TGCGCCAGCAGCTGGACAGGGGGTAACACTGAAGCTTTCTTT

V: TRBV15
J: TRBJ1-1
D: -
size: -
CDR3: CATSTYHTGGNPEAFF
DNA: TGTGCCACCAGCACTTATCATACCGGGGGGAACCCTGAAGCTTTCTTT

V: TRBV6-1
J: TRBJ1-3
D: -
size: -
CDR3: CASSEALQAGNTIYF
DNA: TGTGCCAGCAGTGAAGCGCTCCAGGCCGGAAACACCATATATTTT

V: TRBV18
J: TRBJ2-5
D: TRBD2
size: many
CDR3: CASSPGLAGNQETQYF
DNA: TGTGCCAGCTCACCAGGACTAGCGGGAAACCAAGAGACCCAGTACTTC

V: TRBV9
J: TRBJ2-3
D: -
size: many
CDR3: CASSVYEGSTDTQYF
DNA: TGTGCCAGCAGCGTATATGAGGGGAGCACAGATACGCAGTATTTT

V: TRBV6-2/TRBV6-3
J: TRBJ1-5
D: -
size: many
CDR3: CASSPGRDKYFQPQHF
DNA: TGTGCCAGCAGTCCTGGCCGGGACAAATATTTTCAGCCCCAGCATTTT

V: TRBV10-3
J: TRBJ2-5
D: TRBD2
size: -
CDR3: CAISESMKASGVQETQYF
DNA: TGTGCCATCAGTGAGTCGATGAAGGCTAGCGGGGTTCAAGAGACCCAGTACTTC

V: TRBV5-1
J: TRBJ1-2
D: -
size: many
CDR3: CASSLWGLDYGYTF
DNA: TGCGCCAGCAGCTTGTGGGGGCTGGACTATGGCTACACCTTC

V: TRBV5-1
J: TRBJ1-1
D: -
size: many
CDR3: CASSASGVEYTEAFF
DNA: TGCGCCAGCAGCGCGTCAGGGGTCGAGTACACTGAAGCTTTCTTT

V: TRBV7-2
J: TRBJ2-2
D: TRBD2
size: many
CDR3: CASSLYASGGGTGELFF
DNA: TGTGCCAGCAGCTTATACGCTAGCGGAGGCGGCACCGGGGAGCTGTTTTTT

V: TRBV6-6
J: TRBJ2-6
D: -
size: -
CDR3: CASRATGASGANVLTF
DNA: TGTGCCAGCAGAGCAACAGGAGCCTCTGGGGCCAACGTCCTGACTTTC

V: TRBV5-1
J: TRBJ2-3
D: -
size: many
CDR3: CASSLSGTSTDTQYF
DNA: TGCGCCAGCAGCTTGTCGGGGACTAGCACAGATACGCAGTATTTT

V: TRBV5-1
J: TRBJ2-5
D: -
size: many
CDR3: CASSLNDGRETQYF
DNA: TGCGCCAGCAGCTTGAACGACGGGCGCGAGACCCAGTACTTC

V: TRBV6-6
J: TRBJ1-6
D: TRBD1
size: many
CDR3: CASSYSNRGGPSPLHF
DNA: TGTGCCAGCAGTTACTCGAACAGGGGAGGGCCTTCACCCCTCCACTTT

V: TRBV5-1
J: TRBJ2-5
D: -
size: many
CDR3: CASSSLGPYQETQYF
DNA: TGCGCCAGCAGCTCCCTCGGACCCTACCAAGAGACCCAGTACTTC

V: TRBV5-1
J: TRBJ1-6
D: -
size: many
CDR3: CASSYRDYGSYNSPLHF
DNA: TGCGCCAGCAGCTATCGGGACTACGGATCCTATAATTCACCCCTCCACTTT

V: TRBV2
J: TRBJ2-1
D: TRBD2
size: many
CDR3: CASSSGGRNEQFF
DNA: TGTGCCAGCAGTAGCGGGGGGAGAAATGAGCAGTTCTTC